The next 28 T cell receptor beta chains were all read from a single sample in a study of blood T cell repertoires in COVID-19. Method: immunoSEQ multiplex PCR; TCRdb's copy keeps in-frame clones and lacks some. The sample carries about 200,000 clones, just under 85% recorded once. The material sequenced was peripheral blood. These receptors were taken from a human donor with acute or convalescent COVID-19. The donor label of this sample is uncertain.

CDR3 residues: CASGPSGYNEQFF. The CDR3, as DNA: TGTGCCAGCGGACCTAGCGGCTACAATGAGCAGTTCTTC. This chain links TRBV3-1 (or the pseudogene TRBV3-2) with TRBJ2-1; TRBD2 matches 7 bases. CDR1 is LGHDT and CDR2 is YNNKEL in the germline V gene (reference sequence). V dropped 8 bases and J dropped 3; count of bases not matched to a gene: 4. The length of the CDR3 is 13 residues.

The chain is built from TRBV29-1 and TRBJ2-7; D may be TRBD1 (6 bases). The length of the CDR3 is 11 residues. V shed 7 bases and J shed 1 base, with 8 bases lying between them. Per the germline V gene, CDR1 is SQVTM and CDR2 is ANQGSEA. CDR3: CSAQGSYEQYF. The CDR3 DNA reads TGCAGCGCTCAGGGGTCCTACGAGCAGTACTTC.

V and J are TRBV5-6 and TRBJ2-2; TRBD1 might be the D (6 bases). CDR1 and CDR2 from the germline V gene are SGHDT and YYEEEE. With 0 bases removed from V and 7 bases from J, the gap between germline ends came to 7 bases. This CDR3 spans 13 amino acids. CDR3 protein: CASSLAGVGELFF. DNA for the CDR3: TGTGCCAGCAGCTTGGCAGGGGTCGGGGAGCTGTTTTTT.

The rearrangement links TRBV4-3 to TRBJ2-1, with TRBD1 matching over 9 bases. Looked up from germline, CDR1 is LGHNA and CDR2 is YSLEER. The CDR3 length is 16 residues. The V and J ends lost 0 bases and 11 bases, in that order; junction bases with no gene match: 11. The CDR3 protein is CASSQEWGQGANKQFF. The DNA of the CDR3 is TGCGCCAGCAGCCAAGAGTGGGGACAGGGTGCTAATAAGCAGTTCTTC.

The chain recombines TRBV5-6 with TRBJ1-2; a weak D match, TRBD1 (5 bases). This CDR3 comprises 16 residues. The germline gives CDR1 SGHDT, CDR2 YYEEEE. The germline V and J ends were trimmed by 3 bases and 2 bases, with 17 bases remaining between them. CDR3: CASSSFPTALNYGYTF. In DNA, the CDR3 is TGTGCCAGCAGCTCCTTCCCGACAGCTTTAAACTATGGCTACACCTTC. Based on the CDR3 plus reference TRBV5-6 and TRBJ1-2, the full variable domain is DAGVTQSPTHLIKTRGQQVTLRCSPKSGHDTVSWYQQALGQGPQFIFQYYEEEERQRGNFPDRFSGHQFPNYSSELNVNALLLGDSALYLCASSSFPTALNYGYTFGSGTRLTVV.

This sequence joins TRBV4-2 and TRBJ1-2; D remains ambiguous. Trimming stripped 1 base from V and 4 bases from J, with 7 bases between. Germline CDR1 reads LGHNA; CDR2 reads YNFKEQ. The CDR3 consists of 13 residues. The CDR3 loop reads CASSQVQIYGYTF. The CDR3, as DNA: TGTGCCAGCAGCCAAGTTCAAATCTATGGCTACACCTTC.

The rearrangement uses TRBV3-1 (or the pseudogene TRBV3-2) and TRBJ2-2; D is possibly TRBD2 (6 bases). Trimming left V 3 bases short and J 2 bases short, with 13 bases between. Germline CDR1 and CDR2: LGHDT and YNNKEL (reference sequence). This CDR3 has 16 residues. The CDR3, as DNA: TGTGCCAGCAGCCAGCGCGGGGTGGCCAACACCGGGGAGCTGTTTTTT. It yields the protein CASSQRGVANTGELFF.

This clone was seen only a few times. The V call is TRBV4-2, the J call TRBJ2-2, with D unresolved. Germline V gene lookup returns CDR1 LGHNA and CDR2 YNFKEQ. V was shortened by 1 base and J by 1 base, with 13 bases between the two germline ends. This CDR3 is 17 amino acids long. In nucleotides, the CDR3 is TGTGCCAGCAGCCAAGTAAATGTCTACTTGAACACCGGGGAGCTGTTTTTT. It codes for CASSQVNVYLNTGELFF.

The chain is built from TRBV23-1 and TRBJ1-2; D gene unclear. TRBV23-1 is filed as an ORF, its function uncertain. The CDR3 length is 14 residues. The ends were cut back, 0 bases at V and 4 bases at J, with 9 bases in the middle. The CDR3: CASSQSGRPYGYTF. CDR3 bases: TGCGCCAGCAGTCAATCTGGCAGGCCCTATGGCTACACCTTC.

The chain recombines TRBV5-1 with TRBJ2-7; TRBD1 might be the D (7 bases). Germline V gene sequence: CDR1 SGHRS, CDR2 YFSETQ. CDR3 size: 15 residues. V was cut by 0 bases and J by 2 bases, with 12 bases left in between. CDR3 region: CASSLAAGGTYEQYF. DNA of the CDR3: TGCGCCAGCAGCTTGGCGGCAGGGGGGACCTACGAGCAGTACTTC.

The chain has TRBV2 and TRBJ1-5; the D is unclear. Germline assignment: CDR1 SNHLY and CDR2 FYNNEI. The germline V and J ends were trimmed by 5 bases and 4 bases, with 12 bases remaining between them. The CDR3 sequence is 14 residues long. The CDR3 reads CASSPNSVNQPQHF. The CDR3 DNA is TGTGCCAGCAGTCCAAATTCGGTTAATCAGCCCCAGCATTTT.

V gene TRBV7-2 combines with J gene TRBJ2-7; D is possibly TRBD1 (5 bases). CDR1 SGHTA and CDR2 FQGNSA come from the germline V gene. The CDR3 contains 13 residues. The ends were cut back, 1 base at V and 2 bases at J, with 6 bases in the middle. CDR3 residues: CASSLVQAYEQYF. CDR3 nucleotides: TGTGCCAGCAGCTTAGTACAGGCCTACGAGCAGTACTTC.

The chain carries TRBV7-3 and TRBJ2-3, with TRBD2 matching over 13 bases. Germline loops: CDR1 SGHTA, CDR2 FQGTGA. The trim removed 5 bases at V and 2 bases at J, leaving 7 bases unmatched. This CDR3 is 17 amino acids long. The CDR3 is CASSPRGLAGFTDTQYF. The CDR3 DNA follows: TGTGCCAGCAGCCCCCGGGGACTAGCGGGGTTCACAGATACGCAGTATTTT.

The chain uses TRBV5-1 and TRBJ2-5; TRBD2 agrees at 14 bases. V trimming: 4 bases; J trimming: 4 bases; junction bases outside the gene matches: 6. This CDR3 is 16 amino acids long. From germline, CDR1 is SGHRS and CDR2 YFSETQ. The chain's CDR3 is CASSPGTSGGRETQYF. The CDR3 bases are TGCGCCAGCAGCCCGGGGACTAGCGGGGGAAGAGAGACCCAGTACTTC. The full variable domain, with the rest looked up from reference TRBV5-1 and TRBJ2-5, is KAGVTQTPRYLIKTRGQQVTLSCSPISGHRSVSWYQQTPGQGLQFLFEYFSETQRNKGNFPGRFSGRQFSNSRSEMNVSTLELGDSALYLCASSPGTSGGRETQYFGPGTRLLVL.

The rearrangement uses TRBV28 and TRBJ1-4; D remains unclear. The CDR3 covers 15 residues. Germline values: CDR1 MDHEN, CDR2 SYDVKM. The germline V and J ends were trimmed by 7 bases and 0 bases, with 12 bases remaining between them. The CDR3 coding sequence is TGTGCCAGCACCTCCCAGTCCCCAACTAATGAAAAACTGTTTTTT. Translation: CASTSQSPTNEKLFF.

The V call is TRBV5-6, the J call TRBJ2-7; 7 bases line up with TRBD1. The germline CDR1 and CDR2 sequences are SGHDT and YYEEEE. The CDR3 consists of 14 residues. V trimming: 0 bases; J trimming: 4 bases; junction bases outside the gene matches: 4. The CDR3 spells CASSLENRGYEQYF. In DNA, the CDR3 is TGTGCCAGCAGCTTGGAGAACAGGGGATACGAGCAGTACTTC.

The V gene is TRBV4-1, the J gene TRBJ1-2; 7 bases match TRBD1. Germline V gives CDR1 MGHRA, CDR2 YSYEKL. The CDR3 has 17 residues. V lost 1 base, J lost 4 bases, and 12 bases stayed unmatched. CDR3 DNA sequence: TGCGCCAGCAGCCAAGTGAGCGGACAGGTTGGGACCTATGGCTACACCTTC. This encodes CASSQVSGQVGTYGYTF.

The chain couples TRBV6-5 to TRBJ1-5; D is perhaps TRBD1 (5 bases). CDR3 length: 14 amino acids. The germline gives CDR1 MNHEY, CDR2 SVGAGI. Trimming stripped 6 bases from V and 0 bases from J, with 9 bases between. The DNA for the CDR3 is TGTGCCAGCAGGGACAATTATAGCAATCAGCCCCAGCATTTT. This encodes CASRDNYSNQPQHF.

This rearrangement joins TRBV6-1 to TRBJ2-5; tentative D call: TRBD1 (6 bases). In germline, CDR1 is MNHNS, CDR2 SASEGT. CDR3 size: 15 residues. Deletions cut 2 bases from V and 1 base from J, with 11 bases between. The CDR3 coding sequence is TGTGCCAGCAGTGAATTCGCAGGGGCCCAAGAGACCCAGTACTTC. This gives the protein CASSEFAGAQETQYF.

The gene calls are TRBV25-1 and TRBJ1-6; 8 nucleotides match TRBD1. The CDR3 has 13 residues. Unmatched junction bases numbered 4, after V lost 5 bases and J lost 10 bases. Germline CDR1 is MGHDK and CDR2 is SYGVNS. For the CDR3, the DNA is TGTGCCAGCAGTCTCAGGGGGCAATCACCCCTCCACTTT. Amino acid sequence: CASSLRGQSPLHF.

V gene TRBV5-1 combines with J gene TRBJ1-6, with unresolved D. The V end lost 0 bases, the J end lost 8 bases, and 6 bases lay between the germline ends. The CDR3 is 13 amino acids. Per germline, CDR1 SGHRS and CDR2 YFSETQ. The CDR3 DNA reads as TGCGCCAGCAGCTTGGCCCCCGATTCACCCCTCCACTTT. Translating gives CASSLAPDSPLHF.

This CDR3 reads CASSSTGPGYGYTF. For the CDR3, the DNA is TGTGCCAGCAGTTCGACAGGCCCCGGGTATGGCTACACCTTC. The chain carries TRBV7-9 and TRBJ1-2, with D maybe TRBD1 (6 bases). The CDR3 spans 14 residues. Germline V gives CDR1 SEHNR, CDR2 FQNEAQ (reference sequence). V was cut by 6 bases and J by 5 bases, with 16 bases left in between. Using reference TRBV7-9 and TRBJ1-2 for the parts outside the CDR3, the full variable domain is DTGVSQNPRHKITKRGQNVTFRCDPISEHNRLYWYRQTLGQGPEFLTYFQNEAQLEKSRLLSDRFSAERPKGSFSTLEIQRTEQGDSAMYLCASSSTGPGYGYTFGSGTRLTVV.

For this clone: Other DNA sequences in the same sample also yield this CDR3. The gene calls are TRBV30 and TRBJ1-1; 8 nucleotides line up with TRBD1. V was pared by 3 bases and J by 2 bases, with 2 bases of the junction left unmatched. Germline CDR1 reads GTSNPN; CDR2 reads SVGIG (reference sequence). CDR3 length: 13 amino acids. The CDR3 DNA is TGTGCCTGGAGGCAGGGGGCTAACACTGAAGCTTTCTTT. This encodes CAWRQGANTEAFF.

This chain connects TRBV3-1 (or the pseudogene TRBV3-2) to TRBJ1-2; no definite D call. The germline V gene encodes CDR1 LGHDT and CDR2 YNNKEL (reference sequence). V lost 0 bases, J lost 11 bases, and 13 bases lay in between. There are 13 residues in the CDR3. The CDR3 protein is CASSQDPWLFYTF. The DNA of the CDR3 is TGTGCCAGCAGCCAAGACCCCTGGCTTTTTTACACCTTC.

The chain joins TRBV5-1 to TRBJ1-2, with 7 bases that match TRBD1. The CDR3 consists of 13 residues. Germline V lookup: CDR1 SGHRS, CDR2 YFSETQ. With V trimmed by 4 bases and J by 4 bases, 4 bases remained unmatched. This chain's CDR3 is CASSPGTVYGYTF. The CDR3 nucleotides are TGCGCCAGCAGCCCTGGGACAGTCTATGGCTACACCTTC.

V and J are TRBV27 and TRBJ1-2, with D possibly TRBD1 on 6 matching bases. CDR1 and CDR2 from the germline V gene are MNHEY and SMNVEV (reference sequence). This CDR3 is 15 amino acids long. V lost 4 bases, J lost 3 bases, and 15 bases lay in between. CDR3 DNA: TGTGCCAGCAGTTCACCTGAACAGGGCCACTATGGCTACACCTTC. It encodes CASSSPEQGHYGYTF.

As for this clone: In the same sample, other DNA sequences code for this CDR3. The V and J genes are TRBV5-1 and TRBJ2-6, with D perhaps TRBD2 (5 bases). The V and J ends lost 0 bases and 0 bases respectively, with 7 bases between them. The V gene's germline CDR1 is SGHRS and CDR2 YFSETQ. This CDR3 region has 16 residues. The CDR3 loop is CASSLVAGSGANVLTF. The CDR3 DNA sequence: TGCGCCAGCAGCTTGGTGGCGGGCTCTGGGGCCAACGTCCTGACTTTC.

This clone was seen once. The genes are TRBV7-2 and TRBJ2-3; 8 bases fit TRBD1. The germline V gene encodes CDR1 SGHTA and CDR2 FQGNSA. CDR3 length: 17 amino acids. Unmatched junction bases numbered 11, after V lost 2 bases and J lost 4 bases. Here the CDR3 DNA reads TGTGCCAGCAGCTTAATCGGGCAGGGGGCATTCGCAGATACGCAGTATTTT. This translates into CASSLIGQGAFADTQYF.